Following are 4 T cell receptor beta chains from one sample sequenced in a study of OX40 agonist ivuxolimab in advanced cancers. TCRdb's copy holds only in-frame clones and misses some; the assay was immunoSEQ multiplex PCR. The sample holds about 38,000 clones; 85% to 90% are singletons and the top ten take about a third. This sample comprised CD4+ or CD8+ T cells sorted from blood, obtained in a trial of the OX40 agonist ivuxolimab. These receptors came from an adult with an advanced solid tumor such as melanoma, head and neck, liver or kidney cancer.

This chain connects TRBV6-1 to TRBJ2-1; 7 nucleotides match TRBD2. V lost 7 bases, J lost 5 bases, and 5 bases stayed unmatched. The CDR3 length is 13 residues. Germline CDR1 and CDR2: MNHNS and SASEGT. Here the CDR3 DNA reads TGTGCCAGCAAAGCGGGACCAAACAATGAGCAGTTCTTC. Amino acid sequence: CASKAGPNNEQFF.

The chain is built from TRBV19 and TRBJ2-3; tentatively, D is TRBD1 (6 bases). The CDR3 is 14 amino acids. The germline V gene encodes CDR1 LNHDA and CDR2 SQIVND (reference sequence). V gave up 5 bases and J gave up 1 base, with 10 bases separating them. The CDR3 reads CASSSQGRTDTQYF. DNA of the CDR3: TGTGCCAGTAGTTCACAGGGCCGCACAGATACGCAGTATTTT. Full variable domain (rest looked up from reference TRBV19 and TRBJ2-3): DGGITQSPKYLFRKEGQNVTLSCEQNLNHDAMYWYRQDPGQGLRLIYYSQIVNDFQKGDIAEGYSVSREKKESFPLTVTSAQKNPTAFYLCASSSQGRTDTQYFGPGTRLTVL.

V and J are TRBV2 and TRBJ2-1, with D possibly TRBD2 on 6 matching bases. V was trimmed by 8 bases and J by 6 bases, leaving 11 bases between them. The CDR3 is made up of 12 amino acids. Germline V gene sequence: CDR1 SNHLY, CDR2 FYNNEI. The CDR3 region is CASQDYRNEQFF. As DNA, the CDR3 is TGTGCCAGCCAGGACTACCGCAATGAGCAGTTCTTC.

This CDR3 reads CASSLVPRQGRGYTF. Written as DNA, the CDR3 is TGTGCCAGCAGCTTAGTACCTCGACAGGGTAGAGGCTACACCTTC. V gene TRBV7-2 combines with J gene TRBJ1-2; 7 bases are a match to TRBD1. This CDR3 has 15 amino acids. CDR1 SGHTA and CDR2 FQGNSA come from the germline V gene. J was trimmed by 8 bases and V by 1 base; bases with no gene match: 10. The variable domain in full, with the rest retrieved from reference TRBV7-2 and TRBJ1-2, is GAGVSQSPSNKVTEKGKDVELRCDPISGHTALYWYRQSLGQGLEFLIYFQGNSAPDKSGLPSDRFSAERTGGSVSTLTIQRTQQEDSAVYLCASSLVPRQGRGYTFGSGTRLTVV.